The 11 T cell receptor beta chains below were found in one sample sequenced in a study of blood T cell repertoires in COVID-19. Clones were read by immunoSEQ multiplex PCR, and TCRdb kept only the in-frame ones, dropping some. The table has approximately 190,000 clones, roughly 86% seen once. Specimen: peripheral blood. The receptors originated from a woman in her 70s with active or convalescent COVID-19.

The V and J genes are TRBV7-9 and TRBJ2-7; 8 nucleotides line up with TRBD1. The ends lost 4 bases at V and 0 bases at J; junction bases unmatched: 2. The CDR3 covers 14 residues. CDR1 and CDR2 (germline): SEHNR, FQNEAQ (reference sequence). The CDR3 DNA is TGTGCCAGCAGCTCAGGGGGCAGCTCCTACGAGCAGTACTTC. Protein sequence: CASSSGGSSYEQYF. Using reference TRBV7-9 and TRBJ2-7 for the parts outside the CDR3, the full variable domain is DTGVSQNPRHKITKRGQNVTFRCDPISEHNRLYWYRQTLGQGPEFLTYFQNEAQLEKSRLLSDRFSAERPKGSFSTLEIQRTEQGDSAMYLCASSSGGSSYEQYFGPGTRLTVT.

This clone has a single count. The chain has TRBV6-5 and TRBJ1-2, with a tentative D call TRBD1 (5 bases). CDR3 size: 14 residues. Per the germline V gene, CDR1 is MNHEY and CDR2 is SVGAGI. V lost 7 bases to trimming and J lost 5 bases, with 17 bases between them. The CDR3 reads CASMVRTGVYGYTF. CDR3 coding DNA: TGTGCCAGCATGGTCAGGACGGGGGTTTATGGCTACACCTTC.

The chain couples TRBV28 to TRBJ2-7; D might be TRBD2 (5 bases). The V end was cut by 6 bases, the J end by 0 bases, with 15 bases between. Germline assignment: CDR1 MDHEN and CDR2 SYDVKM. The CDR3 is made up of 15 amino acids. Written as DNA, the CDR3 is TGTGCCAGCAGCCCAGACTACCCCAGCTCCTACGAGCAGTACTTC. Translated, it gives CASSPDYPSSYEQYF. Variable domain in full (rest from reference TRBV28 and TRBJ2-7): DVKVTQSSRYLVKRTGEKVFLECVQDMDHENMFWYRQDPGLGLRLIYFSYDVKMKEKGDIPEGYSVSREKKERFSLILESASTNQTSMYLCASSPDYPSSYEQYFGPGTRLTVT.

V gene TRBV28 combines with J gene TRBJ1-1; D remains ambiguous. CDR1 and CDR2 from the germline V gene are MDHEN and SYDVKM. Deletions cut 2 bases from V and 13 bases from J, with 14 bases between. The CDR3 sequence is 12 residues long. The DNA of the CDR3 is TGTGCCAGCAGTTTAGGCCGACCGAGGAGTTTCTTT. Translation: CASSLGRPRSFF.

Written as DNA, the CDR3 is TGTGCCAGCAGTATCCAGGGACAGGGTTTGTACGAGCAGTACTTC. Translating gives CASSIQGQGLYEQYF. The chain recombines TRBV28 with TRBJ2-7, with 9 positions matching TRBD1. CDR3 length: 15 amino acids. The V gene end was trimmed by 5 bases and the J gene end by 4 bases; junction bases not matched to a gene: 9. Germline V gene data show CDR1 as MDHEN and CDR2 as SYDVKM.

This rearrangement joins TRBV6-5 to TRBJ2-4, with 8 bases fitting TRBD2. CDR1 and CDR2 from the germline V gene are MNHEY and SVGAGI. This CDR3 region has 15 residues. After removal of 5 bases from V and 7 bases from J, the junction contained 10 bases not matched to a gene. The CDR3 coding sequence is TGTGCCAGCAGTCCTAGACCGGGACTAGGGAACATTCAGTACTTC. This codes for CASSPRPGLGNIQYF.

The V and J genes are TRBV19 and TRBJ1-2, with D maybe TRBD1 (6 bases). Looked up from germline, CDR1 is LNHDA and CDR2 is SQIVND (reference sequence). The CDR3 contains 15 residues. The V end lost 7 bases, the J end lost 5 bases, and 20 bases lay between the germline ends. Here the CDR3 reads CASTDPSGTRYGYTF. The CDR3 nucleotides are TGTGCCAGTACCGACCCGTCCGGGACACGGTATGGCTACACCTTC.

The CDR3 loop is CASGGGVGETQYF. Here the CDR3 DNA reads TGTGCCAGCGGGGGAGGGGTTGGGGAGACCCAGTACTTC. This chain links TRBV6-5 with TRBJ2-5; the match to TRBD2 covers 7 bases. Germline V gene sequence: CDR1 MNHEY, CDR2 SVGAGI. This CDR3 has 13 residues. V was pared by 8 bases and J by 5 bases, with 8 bases of the junction left unmatched.

This clone has just a few counts. This chain links TRBV19 with TRBJ1-5; D is unresolved. Germline loops: CDR1 LNHDA, CDR2 SQIVND (reference sequence). The V end was cut by 6 bases, the J end by 0 bases, with 9 bases between. The CDR3 has 14 amino acids. CDR3 bases: TGTGCCAGTAGGCGATCGTATAGCAATCAGCCCCAGCATTTT. This gives the protein CASRRSYSNQPQHF.

This chain joins TRBV28 and TRBJ2-1; D is undetermined. The CDR3 loop spans 14 amino acids. The V and J ends lost 7 bases and 8 bases respectively, with 18 bases between them. Germline V lookup: CDR1 MDHEN, CDR2 SYDVKM. The CDR3 bases are TGTGCCAGCAATGACCGACTCGAAGCATATGAGCAGTTCTTC. It is translated as CASNDRLEAYEQFF.

The J gene is TRBJ2-3, the V gene TRBV12-5, with a tentative D call TRBD1 (5 bases). Germline V lookup: CDR1 LGHNT, CDR2 FRNRAP. The CDR3 contains 15 residues. Trimming cost V 0 bases and J 2 bases, with 9 bases left between them. The CDR3 DNA reads TGTGCTAGTGGTTTGGTAAGGGGAATCACAGATACGCAGTATTTT. It translates to CASGLVRGITDTQYF.